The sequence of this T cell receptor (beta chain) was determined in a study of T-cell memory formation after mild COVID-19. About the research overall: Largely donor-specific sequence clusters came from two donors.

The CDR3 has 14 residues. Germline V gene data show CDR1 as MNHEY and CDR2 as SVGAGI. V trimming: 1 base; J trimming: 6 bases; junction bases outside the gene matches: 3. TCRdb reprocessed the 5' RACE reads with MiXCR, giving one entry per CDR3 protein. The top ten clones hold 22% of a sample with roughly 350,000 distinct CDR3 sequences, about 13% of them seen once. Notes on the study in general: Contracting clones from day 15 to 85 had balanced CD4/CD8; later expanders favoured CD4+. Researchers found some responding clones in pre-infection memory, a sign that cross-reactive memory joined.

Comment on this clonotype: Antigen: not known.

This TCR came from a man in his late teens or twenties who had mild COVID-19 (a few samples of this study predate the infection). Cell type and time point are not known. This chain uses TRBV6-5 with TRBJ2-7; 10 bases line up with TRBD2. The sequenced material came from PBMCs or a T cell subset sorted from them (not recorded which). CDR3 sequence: CASSYLSGGVEQYF. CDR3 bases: TGTGCCAGCAGTTACTTAAGCGGGGGGGTCGAGCAGTACTTC.